The next 20 T cell receptor beta chains were all read from a single sample in a study of patients and donors after allogeneic stem cell transplantation. One entry per CDR3 protein results from TCRdb running MiXCR on the RT-PCR reads. Of hundreds of thousands of distinct CDR3 sequences in the sample, 16% were seen once. Sequencing was done on a sample of blood, either unsorted or a sorted T cell fraction (not recorded which). These receptors came from a human donor who was either an allogeneic HSCT recipient or a stem cell or donor lymphocyte infusion donor (not recorded which). It is not recorded whose cells these are; they may come from a transplant donor.

The chain couples TRBV7-3 to TRBJ2-7; maybe TRBD2 (6 bases). There are 13 residues in the CDR3. V was pared by 3 bases and J by 5 bases, with 11 bases between. Germline V gene data show CDR1 as SGHTA and CDR2 as FQGTGA. The CDR3, as DNA: TGTGCCAGCAGCTTGGGGGGTATCGACGAGCAGTACTTC. Translation gives CASSLGGIDEQYF.

The chain links TRBV6-5 to TRBJ1-3; no clear D. The germline V gene has CDR1 MNHEY and CDR2 SVGAGI. CDR3 size: 15 residues. The V end lost 0 bases, the J end lost 2 bases, and 8 bases lay between the germline ends. In DNA form, the CDR3 reads TGTGCCAGCAGTTACTCCTTTAGGCCTGGAAACACCATATATTTT. Encoded protein: CASSYSFRPGNTIYF.

This clonotype occurred many times. The chain couples TRBV12-3 or TRBV12-4 to TRBJ2-1; 14 bases match TRBD2. This CDR3 has 19 amino acids. Trimming cost V 4 bases and J 0 bases; bases outside gene matches: 8. The DNA of the CDR3 is TGTGCCAGCAGTTCCGGGACTAGCGGGGGAAGGAGCTCCTACAATGAGCAGTTCTTC. Translating gives CASSSGTSGGRSSYNEQFF.

The rearrangement links TRBV21-1 to TRBJ2-2; TRBD2 is taken as the D call from the table, unchecked against the DNA. TRBV21-1 is deemed a pseudogene. This CDR3 spans 15 amino acids. This CDR3 reads CASKRGRKDTGELFF. The CDR3 DNA follows: TGTGCCAGCAAGCGGGGCAGGAAAGACACCGGGGAGCTGTTTTTT.

Concerning this clonotype: A far more abundant clone sits one base away, making this likely a read error. The V gene is TRBV2, the J gene TRBJ2-3; D unresolved. This CDR3 region has 12 residues. Germline assignment: CDR1 SNHLY and CDR2 FYNNEI. V lost 6 bases, J lost 1 base, and 5 bases lay in between. The CDR3 DNA reads as TGTGCCAGCAGATTCGGCACAGATACGCAGTATTTT. Translating gives CASRFGTDTQYF.

In the case of this clonotype: One junction end disagrees with the germline gene, perhaps due to a read error. The chain couples TRBV4-3 to TRBJ2-2, with D unresolved. The CDR3 contains 14 residues. Germline V gene data show CDR1 as LGHNA and CDR2 as YSLEER. In DNA form, the CDR3 reads TGCGCCAGCAGTCAAGGGTTCGGGCCCGGGGAGCTGTTTTTT. Its protein product is CASSQGFGPGELFF.

This chain joins TRBV19 and TRBJ1-5, with D possibly TRBD1 on 6 matching bases. This CDR3 region has 17 residues. The germline V gene has CDR1 LNHDA and CDR2 SQIVND (reference sequence). Trimming shortened V by 3 bases and J by 0 bases, and 15 bases separated the two germline ends. The chain's CDR3 is CASSMSPGGNSNQPQHF. The CDR3 region has the DNA TGTGCCAGTAGTATGAGTCCCGGGGGCAATAGCAATCAGCCCCAGCATTTT.

The V call is TRBV27, the J call TRBJ2-2; 12 bases line up with TRBD2. The CDR3 has 14 residues. V lost 6 bases and J lost 7; bases outside the gene matches: 3. In germline, CDR1 is MNHEY, CDR2 SMNVEV (reference sequence). For the CDR3, the DNA is TGTGCCAGCAGCCTAGCGGGGGGGCTCGGGGAGCTGTTTTTT. Translation: CASSLAGGLGELFF.

The chain carries TRBV3-1 and TRBJ2-7, with 10 bases aligning to TRBD2. Germline V gives CDR1 LGHDT, CDR2 YNNKEL (reference sequence). This CDR3 is 16 amino acids long. V trimming: 1 base; J trimming: 5 bases; junction bases outside the gene matches: 8. CDR3 loop: CASSQGTASGGDEQYF. Written as DNA, the CDR3 is TGTGCCAGCAGCCAAGGAACGGCTAGCGGGGGCGACGAGCAGTACTTC.

This clonotype was seen a handful of times. This chain links TRBV14 with TRBJ2-5, with 10 bases fitting TRBD2. The CDR3 runs 16 residues. The germline V gene encodes CDR1 SGHDN and CDR2 FVKESK. Germline trimming cut 0 bases from V and 4 bases from J; bases unmatched to any gene: 5. CDR3 residues: CASSQEGLALAETQYF. CDR3 nucleotide sequence: TGTGCCAGCAGCCAAGAGGGACTAGCGTTAGCAGAGACCCAGTACTTC.

The sample holds a few counts of this clonotype. The chain is built from TRBV20-1 and TRBJ2-7; tentatively, D is TRBD1 (6 bases). This CDR3 has 11 amino acids. V gave up 5 bases and J gave up 6 bases, with 11 bases separating them. Per the germline V gene, CDR1 is DFQATT and CDR2 is SNEGSKA (reference sequence). The CDR3 protein is CSAYRVGEQYF. In DNA form, the CDR3 reads TGCAGTGCTTACAGGGTGGGCGAGCAGTACTTC.

There are many counts of this clonotype. This chain uses TRBV20-1 with TRBJ2-7; 10 nucleotides align to TRBD2. The V gene end was trimmed by 3 bases and the J gene end by 2 bases; junction bases not matched to a gene: 10. The CDR3 runs to 16 residues. Germline CDR1 is DFQATT and CDR2 is SNEGSKA (reference sequence). The DNA of the CDR3 is TGCAGTGCTAGGAGAGGTGGGACTAGCGTGACCTACGAGCAGTACTTC. Amino acids: CSARRGGTSVTYEQYF.

This clonotype came up a few times. The gene calls are TRBV24-1 and TRBJ1-2; D is ambiguous. This CDR3 is built from 12 residues. V lost 7 bases to trimming and J lost 9 bases, with 14 bases between them. The germline gives CDR1 KGHDR, CDR2 SFDVKD. This CDR3 reads CATRDGGYSYTF. CDR3 bases: TGTGCCACCAGGGACGGAGGATATAGCTACACCTTC.

This clonotype occurred a few times. V usage is TRBV6-5 and J usage is TRBJ2-1; possible D gene TRBD2, 5 bases. Germline V gene data show CDR1 as MNHEY and CDR2 as SVGAGI. The CDR3 loop spans 15 amino acids. The V and J ends lost 0 bases and 4 bases respectively, with 10 bases between them. The CDR3 nucleotides are TGTGCCAGCAGTTACTCAAGAGGAGGATACAATGAGCAGTTCTTC. It codes for CASSYSRGGYNEQFF.

This clonotype turned up a few times. The rearrangement links TRBV3-1 to TRBJ2-7, with 11 positions matching TRBD2. The CDR3 covers 18 residues. With 1 base clipped from V and 2 bases from J, the junction kept 10 bases outside the gene matches. Germline V CDR1 and CDR2: LGHDT, YNNKEL (reference sequence). CDR3 sequence (DNA): TGTGCCAGCAGCCAAGTTCTAGCGGGGGGCCTTAAGACCTACGAGCAGTACTTC. Amino acids: CASSQVLAGGLKTYEQYF.

There are many counts of this clonotype. The V call is TRBV12-3 or TRBV12-4, the J call TRBJ1-3; D is unresolved. The CDR3 consists of 13 residues. V was pared by 3 bases and J by 0 bases, with 3 bases between. This CDR3 is CASSFSSGNTIYF. The CDR3 nucleotides are TGTGCCAGCAGTTTTTCCTCTGGAAACACCATATATTTT.

The chain joins TRBV6-2 or TRBV6-3 to TRBJ2-5; 13 nucleotides match TRBD2. Germline V gene lookup returns CDR1 MNHEY and CDR2 SVGEGT. There are 20 residues in the CDR3. After removal of 6 bases from V and 0 bases from J, the junction contained 16 bases not matched to a gene. CDR3 DNA: TGTGCCAGCAGATCGACCTTCCTGACTAGCGGGGGGCAGTACCAAGAGACCCAGTACTTC. Translating it yields CASRSTFLTSGGQYQETQYF.

In this sample, this clonotype turned up a few times. The chain carries TRBV27 and TRBJ1-2, with TRBD1 identical over 7 bases. V lost 5 bases to trimming and J lost 5 bases; unmatched junction nucleotides: 17. CDR3 size: 17 residues. Per germline, CDR1 MNHEY and CDR2 SMNVEV (reference sequence). The CDR3 bases are TGTGCCAGCAGTACTCTACCGACAGGGCGCCCGGGTTATGGCTACACCTTC. Protein sequence: CASSTLPTGRPGYGYTF.

The rearrangement joins TRBV2 to TRBJ1-6; D may be TRBD1 (6 bases). The germline V gene has CDR1 SNHLY and CDR2 FYNNEI. Trimming took off 4 bases at V and 9 bases at J, with 16 bases between the two ends. CDR3 length equals 15 residues. DNA of the CDR3: TGTGCCAGCAGTGCCCCGGGACACGAGGGTTCACCCCTCCACTTT. It is translated as CASSAPGHEGSPLHF.

The V gene is TRBV2, the J gene TRBJ2-3; 8 nucleotides match TRBD2. The CDR3 length is 15 residues. The V gene end was trimmed by 1 base and the J gene end by 4 bases; junction bases not matched to a gene: 4. CDR1 SNHLY and CDR2 FYNNEI come from the germline V gene. DNA for the CDR3: TGTGCCAGCAGTGAAGTAGCGGGGAGGTCAGATACGCAGTATTTT. Protein product: CASSEVAGRSDTQYF.